This TCR beta chain originates from a study of OX40 agonist ivuxolimab in advanced cancers. Study-wide results and limits: The study found that CD8+ T cells averaged more expanded clones than CD4+. At 0.1 to 3.0 mg/kg, CD4+ and CD8+ blood T cells expanded clonally by week 6. There were also nonresponders showing low normalized T-cell clonal expansion.

Details on this clone: Its target is not known.

Prior autoimmune disease or systemic immunosuppression barred patients. V gave up 4 bases and J gave up 3 bases; unmatched junction bases: 10. This CDR3 is 16 amino acids long. Per the germline V gene, CDR1 is SNHLY and CDR2 is FYNNEI. TCRdb keeps only in-frame clones here, not all; method: immunoSEQ multiplex PCR. The sample contains about 93,000 clones, under 95% of which appear only once. The chain couples TRBV2 to TRBJ2-5; TRBD1 matches 8 bases. The sequenced sample was CD4+ or CD8+ T cells sorted from blood, obtained in a trial of the OX40 agonist ivuxolimab. The receptor was isolated from an adult with an advanced solid tumor such as melanoma, head and neck, liver or kidney cancer. The CDR3: CASSGPGDRSKETQYF. The DNA of the CDR3 is TGTGCCAGCAGTGGGCCTGGGGACAGGTCGAAAGAGACCCAGTACTTC.